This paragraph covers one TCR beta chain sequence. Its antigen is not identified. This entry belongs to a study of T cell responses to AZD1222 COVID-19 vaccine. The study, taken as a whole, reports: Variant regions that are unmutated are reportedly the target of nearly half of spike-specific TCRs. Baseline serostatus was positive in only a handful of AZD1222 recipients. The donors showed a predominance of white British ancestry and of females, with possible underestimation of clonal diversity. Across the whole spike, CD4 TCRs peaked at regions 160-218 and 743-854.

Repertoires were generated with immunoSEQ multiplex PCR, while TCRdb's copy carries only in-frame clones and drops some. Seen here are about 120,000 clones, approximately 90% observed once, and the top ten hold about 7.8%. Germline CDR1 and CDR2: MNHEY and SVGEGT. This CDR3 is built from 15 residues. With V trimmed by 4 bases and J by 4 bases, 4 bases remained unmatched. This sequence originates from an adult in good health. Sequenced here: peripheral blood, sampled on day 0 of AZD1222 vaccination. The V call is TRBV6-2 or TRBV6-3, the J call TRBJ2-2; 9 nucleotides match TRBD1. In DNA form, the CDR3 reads TGTGCCAGCAGTTGGGGACAGGGAGGCACCGGGGAGCTGTTTTTT. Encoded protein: CASSWGQGGTGELFF.